Shown below are 27 T cell receptor beta chains from a single sample sequenced in a study of PD-L1 blockade in urothelial cancer. Time point indicated: peripheral blood 6 weeks after treatment start. Assay: immunoSEQ multiplex PCR; the TCRdb copy retains only in-frame clones and omits some. The sample lists fewer than 90,000 clones, 85% to 95% occurring once. The starting material was PBMCs, obtained around atezolizumab (anti-PD-L1) treatment. The origin of the receptors is an elderly woman with urothelial cancer.

This CDR3 is CASSLQGVRGYTF. CDR3 nucleotides: TGTGCCAGCAGCCTACAGGGGGTGCGTGGCTACACCTTC. The chain joins TRBV7-3 to TRBJ1-2; TRBD1 matches 8 bases. This CDR3 spans 13 amino acids. Germline CDR1 reads SGHTA; CDR2 reads FQGTGA. V was clipped by 5 bases and J by 7 bases; unmatched bases: 6.

The rearrangement uses TRBV28 and TRBJ1-1; perhaps TRBD1 as D (6 bases). The CDR3 has 15 amino acids. Germline CDR1 reads MDHEN; CDR2 reads SYDVKM. V dropped 2 bases and J dropped 3 bases, with 13 bases sitting between them. The CDR3 DNA sequence: TGTGCCAGCAGTTTACAGTCCGCAGGGGACACTGAAGCTTTCTTT. It encodes CASSLQSAGDTEAFF.

The chain joins TRBV2 to TRBJ2-7, with D possibly being TRBD1 (6 bases). Germline loops: CDR1 SNHLY, CDR2 FYNNEI. The CDR3 runs to 13 residues. V lost 5 bases and J 2 bases, leaving 10 bases between the germline ends. The CDR3 spells CASSTGQTYEQYF. CDR3 DNA sequence: TGTGCCAGCAGTACGGGACAAACCTACGAGCAGTACTTC.

This rearrangement joins TRBV2 to TRBJ2-5, with 11 bases aligning to TRBD2. The length of the CDR3 is 17 residues. V dropped 5 bases and J dropped 2; count of bases not matched to a gene: 10. Germline CDR1 reads SNHLY; CDR2 reads FYNNEI. In DNA, the CDR3 is TGTGCCAGCAGTTCACGAACCGGGACTAGCGGACAAGAGACCCAGTACTTC. Translation: CASSSRTGTSGQETQYF.

This sequence joins TRBV2 and TRBJ2-7; 7 positions match TRBD1. Germline CDR1 is SNHLY and CDR2 is FYNNEI. Trimming removed 4 bases from V and 0 bases from J; junction bases left unmatched: 3. The CDR3 has 14 amino acids. CDR3 in amino acids: CASSAEGASYEQYF. CDR3 in DNA: TGTGCCAGCAGTGCAGAGGGGGCCTCCTACGAGCAGTACTTC.

The chain links TRBV5-1 to TRBJ1-1; a possible D gene is TRBD1 (6 bases). The germline V gene encodes CDR1 SGHRS and CDR2 YFSETQ. The CDR3 contains 16 residues. V lost 0 bases and J lost 3, with 15 bases in between. CDR3 amino acids: CASSLAAGAQDTEAFF. As DNA, the CDR3 is TGCGCCAGCAGCTTGGCCGCAGGGGCTCAGGACACTGAAGCTTTCTTT.

V is TRBV19 and J is TRBJ2-2, with a weak D call TRBD1 (5 bases). Germline assignment: CDR1 LNHDA and CDR2 SQIVND (reference sequence). V lost 4 bases and J lost 0, with 12 bases in between. The CDR3 runs to 16 residues. The CDR3: CASSRSDRANTGELFF. The DNA of the CDR3 is TGTGCCAGTAGTAGGAGTGACAGAGCGAACACCGGGGAGCTGTTTTTT.

The chain is built from TRBV28 and TRBJ2-7; D is perhaps TRBD2 (7 bases). Germline CDR1 is MDHEN and CDR2 is SYDVKM. The CDR3 spans 14 residues. Trimming stripped 2 bases from V and 7 bases from J, with 15 bases between. The CDR3: CASSLTGGPGEQYF. The CDR3 DNA reads TGTGCCAGCAGTTTAACGGGGGGCCCGGGAGAGCAGTACTTC.

The chain links TRBV5-1 to TRBJ1-1; no clear D. V gave up 0 bases and J gave up 5 bases, with 14 bases separating them. Germline CDR1 SGHRS, CDR2 YFSETQ. This CDR3 contains 15 residues. CDR3 loop: CASSLASAGGTEAFF. The DNA of the CDR3 is TGCGCCAGCAGCTTGGCCTCTGCCGGCGGGACTGAAGCTTTCTTT. Full variable domain (outside the CDR3, taken from reference TRBV5-1 and TRBJ1-1): KAGVTQTPRYLIKTRGQQVTLSCSPISGHRSVSWYQQTPGQGLQFLFEYFSETQRNKGNFPGRFSGRQFSNSRSEMNVSTLELGDSALYLCASSLASAGGTEAFFGQGTRLTVV.

This chain links TRBV15 with TRBJ1-3; maybe TRBD1 (5 bases). CDR1 is LNHNV, CDR2 YYDKDF, per germline (reference sequence). The CDR3 runs to 16 residues. V was clipped by 3 bases and J by 0 bases, with 12 bases between them. Written as DNA, the CDR3 is TGTGCCACCAGCAGCCGGGACTGGAGCTCTGGAAACACCATATATTTT. Translating it yields CATSSRDWSSGNTIYF.

The V and J genes are TRBV9 and TRBJ1-3; TRBD1 might be the D (6 bases). V lost 3 bases, J lost 2 bases, and 9 bases lay in between. Germline V lookup: CDR1 SGDLS, CDR2 YYNGEE. The CDR3 sequence is 14 residues long. CDR3 region: CASSEGQPGNTIYF. CDR3 DNA sequence: TGTGCCAGCAGCGAAGGACAGCCTGGAAACACCATATATTTT.

The gene calls are TRBV7-2 and TRBJ2-1; 8 bases match TRBD2. Germline loops: CDR1 SGHTA, CDR2 FQGNSA. V shed 5 bases and J 6 bases; nucleotides not matched to a gene: 6. The length of the CDR3 is 14 residues. In DNA, the CDR3 is TGTGCCAGCAGCACCTCCGGGGGGGGCAATGAGCAGTTCTTC. It yields the protein CASSTSGGGNEQFF.

The CDR3 coding sequence is TGCGCCAGCAGCAGGGCAAAGGGATACGAGCAGTACTTC. It codes for CASSRAKGYEQYF. The chain employs TRBV10-1 and TRBJ2-7, with D tentatively TRBD1 (5 bases). Looked up from germline, CDR1 is WNHNN and CDR2 is SYGVQD (reference sequence). The CDR3 consists of 13 residues. Trimming took off 6 bases at V and 4 bases at J, with 13 bases between the two ends.

This chain connects TRBV27 to TRBJ2-7; 9 positions match TRBD2. Trimming at V came to 5 bases and at J to 4 bases, leaving 9 bases not matched to a gene. This CDR3 is built from 15 residues. The germline CDR1 and CDR2 sequences are MNHEY and SMNVEV (reference sequence). CDR3 sequence: CASSIDSGSIYEQYF. The DNA of the CDR3 is TGTGCCAGCAGTATCGATAGCGGGAGTATTTACGAGCAGTACTTC.

The chain carries TRBV4-1 and TRBJ1-5; the match to TRBD1 covers 7 bases. V trimming: 0 bases; J trimming: 0 bases; junction bases outside the gene matches: 5. The CDR3 is 17 amino acids. Germline V CDR1 and CDR2: MGHRA, YSYEKL. The CDR3 sequence: CASSQESQGISNQPQHF. CDR3 DNA: TGCGCCAGCAGCCAAGAGTCACAGGGGATTAGCAATCAGCCCCAGCATTTT.

The V gene is TRBV6-5, the J gene TRBJ1-3; D may be TRBD1 (6 bases). The CDR3 extends over 15 amino acids. Germline V gene lookup returns CDR1 MNHEY and CDR2 SVGAGI. V was trimmed by 6 bases and J by 1 base, leaving 13 bases between them. This chain's CDR3 is CASRPDRNSGNTIYF. CDR3 DNA sequence: TGTGCCAGCAGGCCGGACAGAAATTCTGGAAACACCATATATTTT.

This chain joins TRBV6-1 and TRBJ1-1; TRBD1 might be the D (6 bases). This CDR3 has 15 amino acids. The germline V gene has CDR1 MNHNS and CDR2 SASEGT. Trimming stripped 7 bases from V and 0 bases from J, with 15 bases between. The CDR3 coding sequence is TGTGCCAGCACCCCGCCGGGACAAATGAACACTGAAGCTTTCTTT. It is translated as CASTPPGQMNTEAFF.

The V and J genes are TRBV5-4 and TRBJ1-5; D unclear. The CDR3 covers 14 residues. Trimming cost V 0 bases and J 6 bases, with 10 bases left between them. Germline lookup yields CDR1 SGHNT and CDR2 YYREEE (reference sequence). This CDR3 reads CASSLDGFGQPQHF. For the CDR3, the DNA is TGTGCCAGCAGCTTGGATGGTTTCGGTCAGCCCCAGCATTTT.

The J gene is TRBJ2-1, the V gene TRBV4-1, with D perhaps TRBD2 (6 bases). V dropped 6 bases and J dropped 6 bases, with 15 bases sitting between them. CDR1 MGHRA and CDR2 YSYEKL come from the germline V gene. The CDR3 has 14 residues. In DNA form, the CDR3 reads TGCGCCAGCAGGCACGGAGGGATTGGCAATGAGCAGTTCTTC. Its translation: CASRHGGIGNEQFF.

This clone was picked up one time. The chain combines TRBV14 with TRBJ1-2, with 9 positions matching TRBD1. CDR1 is SGHDN, CDR2 FVKESK, per germline. The CDR3 runs to 15 residues. V trimming: 4 bases; J trimming: 2 bases; junction bases outside the gene matches: 5. CDR3 residues: CASSPQGATNYGYTF. The CDR3 DNA reads TGTGCCAGCAGCCCACAGGGGGCAACGAACTATGGCTACACCTTC.

The table lists this clone with a few counts. V gene TRBV6-5 combines with J gene TRBJ2-3, with TRBD2 matching 7 bases. Looked up from germline, CDR1 is MNHEY and CDR2 is SVGAGI. V shed 5 bases and J 3 bases; nucleotides not matched to a gene: 5. The CDR3 loop spans 14 amino acids. CDR3 protein: CASSGGRRTDTQYF. CDR3 in DNA: TGTGCCAGCAGTGGCGGGAGAAGGACAGATACGCAGTATTTT.

The CDR3 DNA reads as TGTGCCAGCTCACCACCCCGCAGCGGGAGGGGCTACAATGAGCAGTTCTTC. It encodes CASSPPRSGRGYNEQFF. The V call is TRBV18, the J call TRBJ2-1; TRBD2 agrees at 10 bases. V shed 0 bases and J 3 bases; nucleotides not matched to a gene: 5. There are 17 residues in the CDR3. Germline V gene lookup returns CDR1 KGHSH and CDR2 LQKENI.

The V call is TRBV27, the J call TRBJ2-1; 13 bases match TRBD2. V trimming: 10 bases; J trimming: 0 bases; junction bases outside the gene matches: 3. Germline assignment: CDR1 MNHEY and CDR2 SMNVEV (reference sequence). The CDR3 extends over 15 amino acids. CDR3 amino acids: CAIGTSGTSYNEQFF. The CDR3 region has the DNA TGTGCCATTGGGACTAGCGGGACCTCCTACAATGAGCAGTTCTTC.

This CDR3 reads CAISEDRAQPQHF. The CDR3, as DNA: TGTGCCATCAGTGAGGACAGGGCCCAGCCCCAGCATTTT. The chain is built from TRBV10-3 and TRBJ1-5; 7 bases match TRBD1. Unmatched junction bases numbered 2, after V lost 2 bases and J lost 7 bases. Germline CDR1 reads ENHRY; CDR2 reads SYGVKD. CDR3 length: 13 amino acids.

The chain is built from TRBV9 and TRBJ2-1; unclear D gene. The V gene's germline CDR1 is SGDLS and CDR2 YYNGEE. Trimming stripped 1 base from V and 0 bases from J, with 14 bases between. The CDR3 runs to 17 residues. The CDR3: CASSVTNLAVSYNEQFF. DNA of the CDR3: TGTGCCAGCAGCGTAACGAATCTTGCGGTCTCCTACAATGAGCAGTTCTTC.

This clone was seen a single time. The chain recombines TRBV9 with TRBJ2-1; TRBD2 aligns across 8 bases. With 0 bases clipped from V and 3 bases from J, the junction kept 5 bases outside the gene matches. The CDR3 has 16 residues. Germline values: CDR1 SGDLS, CDR2 YYNGEE. The chain's CDR3 is CASSVGGSGIYNEQFF. CDR3 coding DNA: TGTGCCAGCAGCGTAGGTGGTAGCGGGATCTACAATGAGCAGTTCTTC.

The V gene is TRBV29-1, the J gene TRBJ2-2; 10 bases line up with TRBD2. This CDR3 is built from 15 residues. Germline V gene data show CDR1 as SQVTM and CDR2 as ANQGSEA. With 4 bases clipped from V and 6 bases from J, the junction kept 8 bases outside the gene matches. CDR3: CSVVLAGVLSGELFF. Written as DNA, the CDR3 is TGCAGCGTTGTGCTAGCGGGAGTCTTATCCGGGGAGCTGTTTTTT.